Below, one T cell receptor beta chain is given with its context. Method: immunoSEQ multiplex PCR; TCRdb's copy keeps in-frame clones and lacks some. Of around 52,000 clones in the sample, roughly four fifths were seen once. This specimen belongs to a study of blood T cell repertoires in COVID-19. On the study more broadly: Samples came from the United States, Italy and Spain, spanning acute and convalescent COVID-19.

Germline V lookup: CDR1 SEHNR, CDR2 FQNEAQ (reference sequence). CDR3 length: 11 amino acids. The junction had 0 bases not matched to a gene; V was cut back by 8 bases and J by 3 bases. This chain links TRBV7-9 with TRBJ1-1; TRBD1 aligns across 7 bases. Sequencing input: peripheral blood. The sequence was collected from a woman aged 80 or over with acute or convalescent COVID-19. As DNA, the CDR3 is TGTGCCAGCCAGGGGGACACTGAAGCTTTCTTT. Translated, it gives CASQGDTEAFF. Supplemented by reference TRBV7-9 and TRBJ1-1, the full variable domain reads DTGVSQNPRHKITKRGQNVTFRCDPISEHNRLYWYRQTLGQGPEFLTYFQNEAQLEKSRLLSDRFSAERPKGSFSTLEIQRTEQGDSAMYLCASQGDTEAFFGQGTRLTVV.